A single T cell receptor beta chain is shown here with its context. The data were obtained in a study of T cell changes during pregnancy in multiple sclerosis. The CDR3 contains 13 residues. The V end lost 6 bases, the J end lost 6 bases, and 15 bases lay between the germline ends. Germline CDR1 is SGHAT and CDR2 is FQNNGV. Profiled with immunoSEQ multiplex PCR; TCRdb holds only in-frame clones, not every one. Of over 65,000 clones listed, about 90% are singletons. The sample in question was peripheral blood, obtained in the second trimester of pregnancy. V and J are TRBV11-2 and TRBJ2-7; maybe TRBD1 (6 bases). The TCR comes from a female donor with multiple sclerosis, enrolled in a pregnancy study. Here the CDR3 DNA reads TGTGCCAGCAGAACACAGGGTCACGCCGAGCAGTACTTC. This codes for CASRTQGHAEQYF. The full variable domain, in which reference TRBV11-2 and TRBJ2-7 provide the parts outside the CDR3, is EAGVAQSPRYKIIEKRQSVAFWCNPISGHATLYWYQQILGQGPKLLIQFQNNGVVDDSQLPKDRFSAERLKGVDSTLKIQPAKLEDSAVYLCASRTQGHAEQYFGPGTRLTVT.